This is a list of T cell receptor beta chains from one sample in a study of TIL therapy for anti-PD-1-resistant metastatic lung cancer. Libraries were prepared by immunoSEQ multiplex PCR; TCRdb keeps only in-frame clonotypes and omits some of them. The repertoire consists of fewer than 65,000 clones, with approximately 78% occurring once and the leading ten covering less than 3.5%. Material: blood, obtained at baseline. The receptor source for this set is a person aged 25 to 85 with non-small cell lung cancer. The CDR3 runs from the conserved cysteine through the conserved F or W. The D gene is left open where the match is weak. Rows give clone size only sometimes, using once, few, many, or a class for an expanded clone.

V	D	J	size	length	CDR3	DNA
TRBV19	-	TRBJ2-3	-	15	CASSSLLTRTDTQYF	TGTGCCAGTAGTTCGTTGCTGACACGTACAGATACGCAGTATTTT
TRBV7-2	-	TRBJ2-7	-	15	CASSLSGTGLYEQYF	TGTGCCAGCAGCTTGTCAGGGACCGGCCTCTACGAGCAGTACTTC
TRBV29-1	-	TRBJ2-7	-	12	CSVHRDFDEQYF	TGCAGCGTACACAGGGATTTTGACGAGCAGTACTTC
TRBV28	-	TRBJ1-6	-	15	CASSPALGYNSPLHF	TGTGCCAGCAGTCCCGCCCTTGGCTATAATTCACCCCTCCACTTT
TRBV6-2/TRBV6-3	-	TRBJ1-2	-	12	CASSEFRDGYTF	TGTGCCAGCAGTGAGTTCAGGGACGGCTACACCTTC
TRBV10-3	TRBD1	TRBJ1-5	-	14	CAISPGTGFEPQHF	TGTGCCATCAGTCCAGGGACAGGGTTCGAGCCCCAGCATTTT
TRBV28	TRBD2	TRBJ2-1	once	19	CASSSPIGAGVLRGDEQFF	TGTGCCAGCAGTTCGCCCATCGGGGCGGGAGTCCTCCGAGGGGATGAGCAGTTCTTC
TRBV27	-	TRBJ2-1	-	12	CASGIPGNEQFF	TGTGCCAGCGGGATTCCTGGCAATGAGCAGTTCTTC
TRBV27	TRBD1	TRBJ1-2	-	15	CASSRGTGMDYGYTF	TGTGCCAGCAGTCGGGGGACAGGGATGGACTATGGCTACACCTTC
TRBV15	TRBD2	TRBJ2-1	few	14	CATWAGGGGNEQFF	TGTGCCACCTGGGCGGGAGGGGGAGGGAATGAGCAGTTCTTC
TRBV7-2	TRBD2	TRBJ2-5	-	18	CASSSPRREAGFQETQYF	TGTGCCAGCAGCTCCCCTCGCCGTGAAGCGGGATTCCAAGAGACCCAGTACTTC
TRBV6-5	-	TRBJ1-2	-	13	CASSLSTTLGYTF	TGTGCCAGCAGCCTCAGTACGACACTTGGCTACACCTTC
TRBV9	-	TRBJ2-2	-	15	CASSLTGLGTGELFF	TGTGCCAGCAGCCTTACAGGGCTGGGCACCGGGGAGCTGTTTTTT
TRBV4-2	TRBD1	TRBJ2-7	-	16	CASSQEGDRAFREQYF	TGTGCCAGCAGCCAAGAGGGGGACAGGGCATTTAGAGAGCAGTACTTC
TRBV25-1	-	TRBJ1-2	-	13	CASSDYSVSGYTF	TGTGCCAGCAGTGATTATAGCGTTTCTGGCTACACCTTC
TRBV3-1/TRBV3-2	TRBD1	TRBJ2-3	few	15	CASSPYGQGSDTQYF	TGTGCCAGCAGCCCGTATGGACAGGGCTCGGATACGCAGTATTTT
TRBV7-9	-	TRBJ2-2	-	17	CASSSSRSLGGTGELFF	TGTGCCAGCAGCTCCTCACGCAGCTTAGGAGGCACCGGGGAGCTGTTTTTT
TRBV11-2	-	TRBJ2-1	-	15	CASSGEGTIREEQFF	TGTGCCAGCAGCGGGGAGGGGACAATCCGGGAGGAGCAGTTCTTC
TRBV27	TRBD1	TRBJ2-3	-	15	CASSVTGGTSDTQYF	TGTGCCAGCTCGGTAACAGGGGGTACAAGTGATACGCAGTATTTT
TRBV2	TRBD1	TRBJ2-3	few	15	CASSGPAGGKDTQYF	TGTGCCAGCAGCGGGCCGGCAGGGGGCAAAGATACGCAGTATTTT
TRBV7-9	-	TRBJ1-2	-	12	CASSLVYSGYTF	TGTGCCAGCAGCTTAGTGTACTCTGGCTACACCTTC
TRBV5-4	-	TRBJ2-7	-	16	CASSSLEGQFSYEQYF	TGTGCCAGCAGCAGCCTAGAAGGACAGTTCTCCTACGAGCAGTACTTC
TRBV7-9	-	TRBJ2-1	-	12	CASSRKNNEQFF	TGTGCCAGCAGTAGGAAGAACAATGAGCAGTTCTTC
TRBV3-1/TRBV3-2	-	TRBJ2-1	-	14	CASSQENWANEQFF	TGTGCCAGCAGCCAAGAAAACTGGGCCAATGAGCAGTTCTTC
TRBV12-2	-	TRBJ1-5	few	14	CASRLSTLRQPQHF	TGTGCAAGTCGCTTAAGCACACTTCGTCAGCCCCAGCATTTT
TRBV14	-	TRBJ1-1	-	14	CASSQEYRNTEAFF	TGTGCCAGCAGCCAAGAATATAGGAACACTGAAGCTTTCTTT
TRBV19	TRBD1	TRBJ2-1	-	16	CASSIGQGFSYNEQFF	TGTGCCAGTAGTATAGGACAGGGGTTCTCCTACAATGAGCAGTTCTTC
TRBV10-3	TRBD1	TRBJ2-7	-	14	CAISVDRGRYEQYF	TGTGCCATCAGTGTGGACAGGGGAAGGTACGAGCAGTACTTC
TRBV5-5	-	TRBJ2-7	-	14	CASSLGASTSEQYF	TGTGCCAGCAGCTTGGGAGCGTCCACTTCCGAGCAGTACTTC
TRBV7-8	-	TRBJ1-5	once	11	CASSSGEAQHF	TGTGCCAGCAGCTCCGGGGAGGCCCAGCATTTT
TRBV4-1	-	TRBJ1-5	once	15	CASSSQGGGNQPQHF	TGCGCCAGCAGCTCTCAGGGCGGGGGCAATCAGCCCCAGCATTTT
TRBV7-8	TRBD2	TRBJ2-1	-	18	CASSLVGREVGSYNEQFF	TGTGCCAGCAGCTTAGTGGGGCGGGAGGTCGGCTCCTACAATGAGCAGTTCTTC
TRBV3-1/TRBV3-2	-	TRBJ1-2	-	14	CASSRSTNNYGYTF	TGTGCCAGCAGTCGATCAACAAATAACTATGGCTACACCTTC
TRBV5-8	-	TRBJ1-5	-	16	CASSSRQSIPNQPQHF	TGTGCCAGCAGCTCTAGACAGAGTATCCCCAATCAGCCCCAGCATTTT
TRBV10-2	-	TRBJ2-2	-	15	CASSDGYLNTGELFF	TGCGCCAGCAGTGATGGATACCTGAACACCGGGGAGCTGTTTTTT
TRBV19	-	TRBJ2-2	-	13	CASSAIATGELFF	TGTGCCAGTAGCGCCATTGCCACCGGGGAGCTGTTTTTT
TRBV14	TRBD1	TRBJ2-7	-	15	CASSRQPGGTNEQYF	TGTGCCAGCAGCCGACAACCAGGGGGAACGAACGAGCAGTACTTC
TRBV3-1/TRBV3-2	-	TRBJ2-2	-	11	CARRGTGELFF	TGTGCCAGGCGAGGAACGGGGGAGCTGTTTTTT
TRBV9	-	TRBJ2-2	-	14	CASSPRGGTGELFF	TGTGCCAGCAGCCCCCGTGGGGGAACAGGGGAGCTGTTTTTT